Listed here are 19 T cell receptor beta chains from one sample, sequenced in a study of cytomegalovirus exposure and HLA in healthy donors. PCR amplification relied on 60 Vbeta primers (plus 13 Jbeta primers). Libraries were prepared by immunoSEQ multiplex PCR; TCRdb keeps only in-frame clonotypes and omits some of them. Of 100,000 to 150,000 clones in the sample, 70% to 85% were seen once. The sequencing sample was made of PBMCs. The source of these receptors is a woman aged 45-65 years in good health and CMV-seronegative.

A word on this clone: The same CDR3 also results from other DNA sequences found in this sample. CDR3 sequence (DNA): TGTGCCAGCAGCTCGAGCGGGGGCACAGATACGCAGTATTTT. It yields the protein CASSSSGGTDTQYF. This rearrangement joins TRBV7-3 to TRBJ2-3; 7 bases map to TRBD2. Trimming cost V 4 bases and J 1 base; bases outside gene matches: 2. CDR3 size: 14 residues. Germline V gene data show CDR1 as SGHTA and CDR2 as FQGTGA.

This rearrangement joins TRBV28 to TRBJ2-1, with a weak D call TRBD1 (5 bases). The V end was cut by 7 bases, the J end by 6 bases, with 16 bases between. Germline lookup yields CDR1 MDHEN and CDR2 SYDVKM. The CDR3 runs 14 residues. The CDR3 is CASMEVARGNEQFF. In nucleotides, the CDR3 is TGTGCCAGCATGGAAGTCGCAAGGGGCAATGAGCAGTTCTTC.

The chain joins TRBV27 to TRBJ2-7; D possibly corresponds to TRBD1 (5 bases). V lost 3 bases to trimming and J lost 3 bases, with 12 bases between them. Germline V CDR1 and CDR2: MNHEY, SMNVEV (reference sequence). This CDR3 spans 14 amino acids. CDR3 coding DNA: TGTGCCAGCAGTTTCAGTAGGGGTGGCTACGAGCAGTACTTC. Translated, it gives CASSFSRGGYEQYF.

As for this clone: At one of its ends the junction is not consistent with the germline gene, which may arise from a read error. The J gene is TRBJ1-2, the V gene TRBV7-9; D might be TRBD1 (5 bases). The CDR3 runs to 16 residues. Germline loops: CDR1 SEHNR, CDR2 FQNEAQ (reference sequence). CDR3 bases: TGTTCCAGCAGCTTAGAAGTCCAGGGCCTGAACTATGGCTACACCTTC. Translating gives CSSSLEVQGLNYGYTF.

The chain couples TRBV28 to TRBJ2-3, with 8 nucleotides matching TRBD1. Losses at the gene ends were 5 bases for V and 6 bases for J; bases not matched to a gene: 10. The CDR3 totals 15 residues. Germline values: CDR1 MDHEN, CDR2 SYDVKM. CDR3 residues: CASSPWQGAADTQYF. The CDR3 nucleotides are TGTGCCAGCAGTCCGTGGCAGGGGGCAGCCGATACGCAGTATTTT.

The chain couples TRBV25-1 to TRBJ1-1; D is undetermined. Germline CDR1 is MGHDK and CDR2 is SYGVNS. The CDR3 consists of 12 residues. V shed 6 bases and J shed 4 bases, with 9 bases lying between them. CDR3: CASRTEATEAFF. For the CDR3, the DNA is TGTGCCAGCAGAACAGAAGCCACTGAAGCTTTCTTT.

This chain connects TRBV7-2 to TRBJ2-7; 12 nucleotides match TRBD2. This CDR3 has 18 amino acids. With 1 base clipped from V and 3 bases from J, the junction kept 10 bases outside the gene matches. From germline, CDR1 is SGHTA and CDR2 FQGNSA. DNA for the CDR3: TGTGCCAGCAGCTTAGTGCGACTAGCGGGAGCCCGGAACTACGAGCAGTACTTC. Its translation is CASSLVRLAGARNYEQYF.

The chain joins TRBV6-6 to TRBJ2-1; 7 nucleotides match TRBD2. The CDR3 covers 14 residues. CDR1 and CDR2 (germline): MNHNY, SVGAGI (reference sequence). Losses at the gene ends were 8 bases for V and 6 bases for J; bases not matched to a gene: 10. The CDR3 protein is CASGEGGKFNEQFF. CDR3 DNA sequence: TGTGCCAGCGGGGAGGGAGGGAAATTCAATGAGCAGTTCTTC.

The chain employs TRBV4-1 and TRBJ2-5, with a possible D match to TRBD2 (5 bases). Gene TRBJ2-7 matches the end of the DNA better, so the J call may be wrong. The CDR3 is 14 residues long. CDR1 MGHRA and CDR2 YSYEKL come from the germline V gene. The CDR3 loop is CASSQDLTGYEQYF. The DNA for the CDR3 is TGCGCCAGCAGCCAAGATCTTACGGGGTACGAGCAGTACTTC.

This chain joins TRBV11-3 and TRBJ1-1; D unclear. Trimming removed 3 bases at V and 1 base at J, with 9 bases between. CDR3 length: 14 amino acids. Germline V gene data show CDR1 as SGHNT and CDR2 as YENEEA. The DNA of the CDR3 is TGTGCCAGCAGCTTCGGTTCCGGGAACACTGAAGCTTTCTTT. Its protein product is CASSFGSGNTEAFF.

The gene calls are TRBV5-6 and TRBJ1-2; 8 positions match TRBD1. CDR1 SGHDT and CDR2 YYEEEE come from the germline V gene. The CDR3 length is 15 residues. Germline trimming cut 0 bases from V and 8 bases from J; bases unmatched to any gene: 9. The CDR3: CASSLAGQGSVGYTF. The CDR3 bases are TGTGCCAGCAGCTTGGCCGGACAGGGCTCCGTGGGCTACACCTTC.

Only one count was recorded for this clone. Other DNA sequences of this sample code for an identical CDR3. The chain carries TRBV28 and TRBJ2-7; the match to TRBD1 covers 12 bases. The V segment lost 4 bases and the J segment 4 bases; nucleotides outside the gene matches: 2. CDR3 length: 14 amino acids. Germline CDR1 and CDR2: MDHEN and SYDVKM. CDR3 region: CASSWGQGAYEQYF. CDR3 DNA: TGTGCCAGCAGTTGGGGACAGGGGGCTTACGAGCAGTACTTC.

This sequence joins TRBV28 and TRBJ2-1; 11 positions match TRBD2. This CDR3 has 14 residues. J gave up 8 bases and V 2 bases, and 2 bases lay outside the gene matches. Germline CDR1 MDHEN, CDR2 SYDVKM. The CDR3 protein is CASSLTSGRHEQFF. In nucleotides, the CDR3 is TGTGCCAGCAGTTTAACTAGCGGGAGACATGAGCAGTTCTTC.

This chain connects TRBV7-8 to TRBJ1-5, with D unclear. The CDR3 is 15 amino acids. Germline CDR1 reads SGHVS; CDR2 reads FQNEAQ. Trimming removed 3 bases from V and 3 bases from J, with 12 bases in between. The CDR3 DNA reads TGTGCCAGCAGCTTGCTAGGCGGAAACAATCAGCCCCAGCATTTT. Residues: CASSLLGGNNQPQHF.

The genes are TRBV4-3 and TRBJ2-3; 8 positions match TRBD2. Germline-derived CDR1 and CDR2 are LGHNA and YSLEER. The CDR3 has 17 amino acids. Losses at the gene ends were 0 bases for V and 2 bases for J; bases not matched to a gene: 7. The CDR3 region has the DNA TGCGCCAGCAGCCAAGATCGGTTAGCGGGGTTCACAGATACGCAGTATTTT. Its translation is CASSQDRLAGFTDTQYF.

This clone was observed once. The rearrangement joins TRBV19 to TRBJ1-2; D unresolved. The CDR3 is 14 residues long. V was cut by 5 bases and J by 4 bases, with 14 bases left in between. Germline values: CDR1 LNHDA, CDR2 SQIVND (reference sequence). The chain's CDR3 is CASSVRGFIYGYTF. CDR3 bases: TGTGCCAGTAGTGTACGTGGCTTCATCTATGGCTACACCTTC. Supplemented by reference TRBV19 and TRBJ1-2, the full variable domain reads DGGITQSPKYLFRKEGQNVTLSCEQNLNHDAMYWYRQDPGQGLRLIYYSQIVNDFQKGDIAEGYSVSREKKESFPLTVTSAQKNPTAFYLCASSVRGFIYGYTFGSGTRLTVV.

This clone was recorded once. V is TRBV5-1 and J is TRBJ2-1; 11 nucleotides match TRBD2. The J segment lost 4 bases and the V segment lost 3 bases, leaving 3 bases of the junction unmatched. Germline V gene lookup returns CDR1 SGHRS and CDR2 YFSETQ. The CDR3 length is 15 residues. The CDR3 nucleotides are TGCGCCAGCAGCTCGCTAGCGGGAGGATACAATGAGCAGTTCTTC. Its translation: CASSSLAGGYNEQFF.

This sequence joins TRBV27 and TRBJ1-4, with TRBD1 as a possible D gene (5 bases). This CDR3 comprises 13 residues. The V end lost 6 bases, the J end lost 5 bases, and 10 bases lay between the germline ends. Germline V lookup: CDR1 MNHEY, CDR2 SMNVEV (reference sequence). CDR3 residues: CASRGAPNEKLFF. The CDR3 DNA is TGTGCCAGCAGAGGGGCTCCAAATGAAAAACTGTTTTTT.

This clone was seen only a few times. This chain links TRBV6-5 with TRBJ2-1; 11 bases agree with TRBD2. The ends lost 0 bases at V and 7 bases at J; junction bases unmatched: 2. The CDR3 totals 15 residues. Per germline, CDR1 MNHEY and CDR2 SVGAGI. DNA of the CDR3: TGTGCCAGCAGTTACTCCTTAGCGGGAGGGAATGAGCAGTTCTTC. It specifies CASSYSLAGGNEQFF.